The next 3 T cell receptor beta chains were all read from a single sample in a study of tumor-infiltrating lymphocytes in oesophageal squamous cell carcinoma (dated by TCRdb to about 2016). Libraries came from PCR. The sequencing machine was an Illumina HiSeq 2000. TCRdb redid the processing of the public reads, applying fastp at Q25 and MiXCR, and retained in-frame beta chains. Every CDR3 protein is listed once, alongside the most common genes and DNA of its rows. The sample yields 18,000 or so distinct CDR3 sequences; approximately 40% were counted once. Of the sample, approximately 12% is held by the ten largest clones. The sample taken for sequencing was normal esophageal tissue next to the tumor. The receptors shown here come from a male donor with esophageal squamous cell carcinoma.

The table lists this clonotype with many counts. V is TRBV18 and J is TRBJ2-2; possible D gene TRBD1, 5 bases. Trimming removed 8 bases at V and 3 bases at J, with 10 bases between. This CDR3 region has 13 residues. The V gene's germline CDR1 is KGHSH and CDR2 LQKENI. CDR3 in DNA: TGTGCCAGCCCCAAAGGGGACACCGGGGAGCTGTTTTTT. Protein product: CASPKGDTGELFF.

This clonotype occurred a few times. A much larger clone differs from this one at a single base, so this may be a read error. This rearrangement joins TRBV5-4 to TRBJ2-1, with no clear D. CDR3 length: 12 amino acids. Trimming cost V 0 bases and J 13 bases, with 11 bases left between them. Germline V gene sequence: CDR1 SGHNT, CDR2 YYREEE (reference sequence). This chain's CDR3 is CASSLDVETQFF. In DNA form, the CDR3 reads TGTGCCAGCAGCTTGGATGTGGAGACCCAGTTCTTC.

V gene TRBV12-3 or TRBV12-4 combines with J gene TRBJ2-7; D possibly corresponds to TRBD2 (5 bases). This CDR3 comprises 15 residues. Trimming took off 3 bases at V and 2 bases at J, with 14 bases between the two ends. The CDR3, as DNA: TGTGCCAGCAGTTTTGCCCGGGGTAGCGCCTACGAGCAGTACTTC. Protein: CASSFARGSAYEQYF.